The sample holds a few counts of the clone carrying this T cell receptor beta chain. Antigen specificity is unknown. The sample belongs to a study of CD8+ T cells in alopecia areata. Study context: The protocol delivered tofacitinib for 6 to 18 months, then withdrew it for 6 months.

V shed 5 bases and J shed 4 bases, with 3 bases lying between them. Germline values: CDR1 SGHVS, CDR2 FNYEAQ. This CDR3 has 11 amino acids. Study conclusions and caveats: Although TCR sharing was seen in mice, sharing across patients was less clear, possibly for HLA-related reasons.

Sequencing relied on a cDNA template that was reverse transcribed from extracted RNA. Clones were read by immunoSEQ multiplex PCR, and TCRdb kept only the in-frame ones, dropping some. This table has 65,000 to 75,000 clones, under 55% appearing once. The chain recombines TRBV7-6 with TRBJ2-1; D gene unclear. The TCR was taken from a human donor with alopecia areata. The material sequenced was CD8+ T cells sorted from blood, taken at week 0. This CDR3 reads CASSDYNEQFF. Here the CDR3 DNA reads TGTGCCAGCAGCGATTACAATGAGCAGTTCTTC.